Listed below are T cell receptor beta chains from one sample, sequenced in a study of neurological immune-mediated disorders. TCRdb reprocessed the 5' RACE reads with MiXCR, giving one entry per CDR3 protein. This repertoire shows 65,000 to 95,000 distinct CDR3 sequences, 4.5% to 6.5% found once; its top ten account for 2% to 2.5%. Sequencing was carried out using PBMCs. Receptors were obtained from a woman aged 25 to 45 with multiple sclerosis. Both conserved end residues are part of each CDR3. A D gene is named only where the DNA matches it firmly. Only some rows state a clone size, as once, few, many or a class for expanded clones.

clone_size	d_call	v_call	j_call	cdr3_aa	cdr3_nt
many	TRBD2	TRBV3-1	TRBJ2-2	CASSPSGGATGELFF	TGTGCCAGCAGCCCGAGCGGGGGCGCGACCGGGGAGCTGTTTTTT
few	TRBD2	TRBV20-1	TRBJ2-3	CSARDSAGAGNTQYF	TGCAGTGCTAGAGATTCGGCGGGAGCGGGAAATACGCAGTATTTT
many	TRBD1	TRBV25-1	TRBJ1-6	CATHQGAWNSPLHF	TGTGCCACACACCAGGGGGCATGGAATTCACCCCTCCACTTT
many	NA	TRBV6-5	TRBJ2-6	CASRIVSGANVLTF	TGTGCCAGCAGGATTGTCTCTGGGGCCAACGTCCTGACTTTC
NA	NA	TRBV18	TRBJ2-2	CASSRETNTGELFF	TGTGCCAGCTCACGGGAGACGAACACCGGGGAGCTGTTTTTT
many	TRBD2	TRBV7-9	TRBJ2-1	CASSLSLGLGNEQFF	TGTGCCAGCAGCTTAAGCCTCGGACTAGGGAATGAGCAGTTCTTC
many	NA	TRBV12-3/TRBV12-4	TRBJ2-1	CASSFETSNNEQFF	TGTGCCAGCAGTTTTGAGACGAGTAACAATGAGCAGTTCTTC
few	TRBD1	TRBV30	TRBJ1-6	CAWSVLVEGAPRNSPLHF	TGTGCCTGGAGTGTACTTGTGGAGGGGGCGCCTCGAAATTCACCCCTCCACTTT
many	NA	TRBV20-1	TRBJ2-3	CSARTWGSTDTQYF	TGCAGTGCTAGAACTTGGGGTTCCACAGATACGCAGTATTTT
many	TRBD1	TRBV20-1	TRBJ2-5	CSARAGQVQETQYF	TGCAGTGCTAGAGCCGGACAGGTCCAAGAGACCCAGTACTTC